The sequence of this T cell receptor beta chain was determined in a study of shared clonotypes between healthy human individuals. Naive CD8 cells, CD45RO-negative and positively selected for CCR7, excluded terminally differentiated effector memory CD45RA+ cells. Notes on the study in general: Generation probabilities of non-shared clonotypes were lower (relative to those shared by all four donors). Clonotype sharing among donors was expected to depend on sequencing depth.

Sequencing used immunoSEQ multiplex PCR; TCRdb keeps in-frame clones, though not all of them. The data show roughly 1,800,000 clones, 85% to 95% seen once. On this clone: The antigen remains undetermined.

This TCR derives from a man between 18 and 29 years old in good health. Sequencing was performed on naive CD8+ T cells sorted from blood.

CDR3: CASSLGPNEKLFF. The CDR3 nucleotides are TGTGCCAGCAGCTTAGGTCCTAATGAAAAACTGTTTTTT. This chain connects TRBV7-6 to TRBJ1-4; D is uncertain. The V gene's germline CDR1 is SGHVS and CDR2 FNYEAQ. This CDR3 contains 13 residues. Trimming pared 1 base from V and 3 bases from J, leaving 3 bases between.